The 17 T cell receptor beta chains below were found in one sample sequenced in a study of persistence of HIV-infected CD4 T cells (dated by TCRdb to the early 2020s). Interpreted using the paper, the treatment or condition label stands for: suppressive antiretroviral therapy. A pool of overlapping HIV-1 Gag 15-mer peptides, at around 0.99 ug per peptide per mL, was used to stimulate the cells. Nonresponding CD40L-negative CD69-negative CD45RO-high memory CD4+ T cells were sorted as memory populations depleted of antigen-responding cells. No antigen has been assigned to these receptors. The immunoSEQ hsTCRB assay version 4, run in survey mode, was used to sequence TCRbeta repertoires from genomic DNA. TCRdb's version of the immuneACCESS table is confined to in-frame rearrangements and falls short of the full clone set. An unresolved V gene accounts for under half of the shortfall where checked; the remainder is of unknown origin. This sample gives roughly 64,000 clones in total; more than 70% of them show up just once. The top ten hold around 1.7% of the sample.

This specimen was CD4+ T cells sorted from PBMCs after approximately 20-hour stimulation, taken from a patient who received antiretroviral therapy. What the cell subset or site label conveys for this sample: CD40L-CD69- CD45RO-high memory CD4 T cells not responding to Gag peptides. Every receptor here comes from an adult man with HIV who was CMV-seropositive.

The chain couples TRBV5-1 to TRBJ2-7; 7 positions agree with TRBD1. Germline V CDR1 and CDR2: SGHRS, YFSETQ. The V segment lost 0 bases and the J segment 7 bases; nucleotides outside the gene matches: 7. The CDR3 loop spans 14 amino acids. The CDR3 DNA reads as TGCGCCAGCAGCTTGGGACAGGGTATGGGAGAGCAGTACTTC. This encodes CASSLGQGMGEQYF.

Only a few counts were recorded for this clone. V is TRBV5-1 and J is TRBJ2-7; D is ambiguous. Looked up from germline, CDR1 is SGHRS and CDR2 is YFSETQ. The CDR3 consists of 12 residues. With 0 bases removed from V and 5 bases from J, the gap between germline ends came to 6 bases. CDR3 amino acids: CASSLDLDEQYF. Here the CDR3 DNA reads TGCGCCAGCAGCTTGGATCTCGACGAGCAGTACTTC.

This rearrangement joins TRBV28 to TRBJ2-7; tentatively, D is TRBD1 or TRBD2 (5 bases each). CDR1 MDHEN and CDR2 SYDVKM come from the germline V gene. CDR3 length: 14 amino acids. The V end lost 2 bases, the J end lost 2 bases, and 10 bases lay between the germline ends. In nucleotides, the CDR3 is TGTGCCAGCAGTTTACGGGGCTCGACCTACGAGCAGTACTTC. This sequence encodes CASSLRGSTYEQYF.

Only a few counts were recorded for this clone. The CDR3 protein is CASSDGFSNNSPLHF. The DNA of the CDR3 is TGTGCCAGCAGTGATGGGTTTTCAAATAATTCACCCCTCCACTTT. J is TRBJ1-6 and V is TRBV2; D call uncertain. The CDR3 length is 15 residues. Trimming took off 3 bases at V and 5 bases at J, with 11 bases between the two ends. CDR1 and CDR2 (germline): SNHLY, FYNNEI.

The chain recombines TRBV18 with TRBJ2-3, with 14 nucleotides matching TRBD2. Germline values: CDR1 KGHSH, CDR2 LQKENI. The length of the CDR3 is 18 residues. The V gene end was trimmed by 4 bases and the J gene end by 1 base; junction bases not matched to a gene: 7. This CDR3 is CASSRGLAGGPGTDTQYF. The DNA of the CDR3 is TGTGCCAGCTCACGTGGACTAGCGGGGGGCCCGGGCACAGATACGCAGTATTTT.

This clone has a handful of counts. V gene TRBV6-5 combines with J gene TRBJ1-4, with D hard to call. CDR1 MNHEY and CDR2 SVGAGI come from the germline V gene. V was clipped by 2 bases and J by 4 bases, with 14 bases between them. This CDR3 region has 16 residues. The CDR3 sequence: CASSYRSTGDNEKLFF. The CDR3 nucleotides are TGTGCCAGCAGTTACCGAAGTACGGGTGATAATGAAAAACTGTTTTTT.

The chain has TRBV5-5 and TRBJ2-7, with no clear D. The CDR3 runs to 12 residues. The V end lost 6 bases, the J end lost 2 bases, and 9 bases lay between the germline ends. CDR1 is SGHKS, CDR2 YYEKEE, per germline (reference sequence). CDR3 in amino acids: CASTTGPYEQYF. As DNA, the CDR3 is TGTGCCAGCACCACCGGACCCTACGAGCAGTACTTC.

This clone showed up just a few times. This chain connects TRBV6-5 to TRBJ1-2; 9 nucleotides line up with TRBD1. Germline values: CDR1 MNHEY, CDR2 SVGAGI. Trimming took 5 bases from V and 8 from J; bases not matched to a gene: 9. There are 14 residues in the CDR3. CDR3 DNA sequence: TGTGCCAGCAGTCCCGGACAGGGGTGGGGCGGCTACACCTTC. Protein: CASSPGQGWGGYTF.

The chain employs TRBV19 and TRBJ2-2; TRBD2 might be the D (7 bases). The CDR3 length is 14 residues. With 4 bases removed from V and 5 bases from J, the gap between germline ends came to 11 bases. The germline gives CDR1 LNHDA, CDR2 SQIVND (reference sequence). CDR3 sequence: CASSTGGRTGELFF. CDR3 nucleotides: TGTGCCAGTAGTACCGGGGGGCGGACCGGGGAGCTGTTTTTT.

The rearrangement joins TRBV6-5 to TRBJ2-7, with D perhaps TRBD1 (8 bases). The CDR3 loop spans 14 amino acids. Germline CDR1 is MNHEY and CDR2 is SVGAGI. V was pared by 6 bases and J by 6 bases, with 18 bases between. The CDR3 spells CASSRGDRSREQYF. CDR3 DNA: TGTGCCAGCAGCCGGGGGGACAGGAGCCGCGAGCAGTACTTC.

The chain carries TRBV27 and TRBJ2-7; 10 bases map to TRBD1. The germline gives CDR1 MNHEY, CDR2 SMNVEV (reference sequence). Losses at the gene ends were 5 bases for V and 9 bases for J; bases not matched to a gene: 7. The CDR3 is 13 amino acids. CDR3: CASSRGQGIGQYF. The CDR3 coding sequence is TGTGCCAGCAGTCGGGGACAGGGGATAGGGCAGTACTTC.

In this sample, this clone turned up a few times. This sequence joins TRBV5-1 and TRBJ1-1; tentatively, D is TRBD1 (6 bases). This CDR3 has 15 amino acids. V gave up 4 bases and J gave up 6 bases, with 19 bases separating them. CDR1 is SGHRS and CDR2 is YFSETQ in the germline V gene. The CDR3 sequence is CASSRGAKQGAEAFF. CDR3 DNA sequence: TGCGCCAGCAGCCGGGGGGCGAAACAAGGGGCTGAAGCTTTCTTT. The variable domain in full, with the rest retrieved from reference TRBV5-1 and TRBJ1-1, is KAGVTQTPRYLIKTRGQQVTLSCSPISGHRSVSWYQQTPGQGLQFLFEYFSETQRNKGNFPGRFSGRQFSNSRSEMNVSTLELGDSALYLCASSRGAKQGAEAFFGQGTRLTVV.

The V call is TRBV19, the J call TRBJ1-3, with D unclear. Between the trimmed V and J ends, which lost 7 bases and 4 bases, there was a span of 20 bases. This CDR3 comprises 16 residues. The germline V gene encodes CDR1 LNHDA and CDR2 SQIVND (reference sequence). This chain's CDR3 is CASTPSKRNDGNTIYF. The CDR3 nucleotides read TGTGCCAGTACGCCCTCCAAACGAAATGACGGAAACACCATATATTTT.

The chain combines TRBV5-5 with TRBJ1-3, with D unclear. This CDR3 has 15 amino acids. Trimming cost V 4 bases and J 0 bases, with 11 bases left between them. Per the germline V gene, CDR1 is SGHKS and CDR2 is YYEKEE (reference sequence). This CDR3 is CASSLGGDSGNTIYF. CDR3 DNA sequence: TGTGCCAGCAGCCTGGGAGGCGACTCTGGAAACACCATATATTTT.

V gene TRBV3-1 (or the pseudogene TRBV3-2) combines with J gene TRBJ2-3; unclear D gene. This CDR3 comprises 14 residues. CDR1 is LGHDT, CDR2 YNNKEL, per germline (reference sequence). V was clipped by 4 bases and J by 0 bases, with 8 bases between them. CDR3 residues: CASSRKASTDTQYF. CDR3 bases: TGTGCCAGCAGCCGTAAAGCCAGCACAGATACGCAGTATTTT.

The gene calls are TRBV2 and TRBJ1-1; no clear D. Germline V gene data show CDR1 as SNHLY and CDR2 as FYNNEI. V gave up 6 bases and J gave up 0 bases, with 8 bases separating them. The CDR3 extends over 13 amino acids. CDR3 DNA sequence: TGTGCCAGCAGCTCGACCGTGAACACTGAAGCTTTCTTT. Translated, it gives CASSSTVNTEAFF.

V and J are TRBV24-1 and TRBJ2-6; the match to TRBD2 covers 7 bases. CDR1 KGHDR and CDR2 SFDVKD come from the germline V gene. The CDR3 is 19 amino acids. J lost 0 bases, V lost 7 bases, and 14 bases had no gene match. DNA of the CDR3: TGTGCCACCAGCCTTTCCGGGGGGAGCAGGTTCTCTGGGGCCAACGTCCTGACTTTC. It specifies CATSLSGGSRFSGANVLTF.